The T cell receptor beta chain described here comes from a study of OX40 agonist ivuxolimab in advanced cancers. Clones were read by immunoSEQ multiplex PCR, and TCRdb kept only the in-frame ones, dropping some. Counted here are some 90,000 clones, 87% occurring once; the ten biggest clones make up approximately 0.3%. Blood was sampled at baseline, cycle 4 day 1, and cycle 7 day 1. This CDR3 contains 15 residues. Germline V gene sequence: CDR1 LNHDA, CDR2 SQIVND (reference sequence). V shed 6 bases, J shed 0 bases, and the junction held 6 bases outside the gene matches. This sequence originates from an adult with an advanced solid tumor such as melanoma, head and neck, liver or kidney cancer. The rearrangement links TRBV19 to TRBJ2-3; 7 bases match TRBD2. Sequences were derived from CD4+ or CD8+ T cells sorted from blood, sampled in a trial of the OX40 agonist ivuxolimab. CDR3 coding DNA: TGTGCCAGTAGCGGACTAGGTGCTAGCACAGATACGCAGTATTTT. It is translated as CASSGLGASTDTQYF.